A single sample gave rise to the 7 T cell receptor beta chains below, sequenced in a study of blood T cell repertoires in COVID-19. Using immunoSEQ multiplex PCR, the repertoire was profiled, and TCRdb retains in-frame clones only, with some absent. The table lists approximately 210,000 clones, 83% of them singletons. The sequenced material came from peripheral blood. These receptors originate from a woman between 35 and 50 years old with active or convalescent COVID-19.

V gene TRBV5-1 combines with J gene TRBJ2-1; 12 nucleotides match TRBD2. Germline-derived CDR1 and CDR2 are SGHRS and YFSETQ. The CDR3 consists of 18 residues. Trimming cost V 3 bases and J 7 bases; bases outside gene matches: 14. The CDR3 sequence is CASSWTSGVSRRRNEQFF. CDR3 DNA: TGCGCCAGCAGCTGGACTAGCGGGGTTTCTCGGCGGAGGAATGAGCAGTTCTTC.

This sequence joins TRBV5-6 and TRBJ1-2; TRBD1 might be the D (5 bases). CDR1 and CDR2 (germline): SGHDT, YYEEEE. V lost 5 bases and J 8 bases, leaving 19 bases between the germline ends. The CDR3 sequence is 14 residues long. The CDR3 protein is CASSLRAGSGGYTF. CDR3 DNA sequence: TGTGCCAGCAGTCTACGTGCGGGGTCAGGGGGCTACACCTTC.

This clone was picked up a small number of times. CDR3 amino acids: CASSPRTGGGYTF. The CDR3 DNA sequence: TGTGCCAGCAGTCCAAGGACAGGGGGTGGCTACACCTTC. This chain uses TRBV2 with TRBJ1-2; 10 nucleotides line up with TRBD1. V lost 5 bases and J lost 7; bases outside the gene matches: 4. The CDR3 loop spans 13 amino acids. Germline assignment: CDR1 SNHLY and CDR2 FYNNEI.

The rearrangement joins TRBV6-5 to TRBJ2-3; 10 bases fit TRBD1. Trimming cost V 7 bases and J 5 bases; bases outside gene matches: 9. CDR1 MNHEY and CDR2 SVGAGI come from the germline V gene. CDR3 length equals 15 residues. This CDR3 reads CASNPGQGYIDTQYF. In nucleotides, the CDR3 is TGTGCCAGCAATCCGGGACAGGGGTATATAGATACGCAGTATTTT.

The chain couples TRBV6-2 or TRBV6-3 to TRBJ2-4, with 8 bases that match TRBD1. From germline, CDR1 is MNHEY and CDR2 SVGEGT. The length of the CDR3 is 15 residues. Trimming removed 5 bases from V and 1 base from J; junction bases left unmatched: 4. CDR3 sequence reads: CASSEDRVAKNIQYF. The CDR3 bases are TGTGCCAGCAGTGAGGACAGGGTGGCCAAAAACATTCAGTACTTC.

CDR3 region: CASRPGGTGNTIYF. DNA of the CDR3: TGTGCCAGCAGGCCAGGGGGTACTGGAAACACCATATATTTT. The rearrangement uses TRBV6-5 and TRBJ1-3; 7 nucleotides align to TRBD1. Germline values: CDR1 MNHEY, CDR2 SVGAGI. Trimming cost V 6 bases and J 2 bases; bases outside gene matches: 4. This CDR3 region has 14 residues.

The V gene is TRBV9, the J gene TRBJ2-3, with 8 bases aligning to TRBD1. J lost 1 base, V lost 3 bases, and 7 bases had no gene match. The CDR3 covers 16 residues. Germline V gene sequence: CDR1 SGDLS, CDR2 YYNGEE. The CDR3 DNA follows: TGTGCCAGCAGCGCTTTGCCGGGACAGGGCACAGATACGCAGTATTTT. This translates into CASSALPGQGTDTQYF.